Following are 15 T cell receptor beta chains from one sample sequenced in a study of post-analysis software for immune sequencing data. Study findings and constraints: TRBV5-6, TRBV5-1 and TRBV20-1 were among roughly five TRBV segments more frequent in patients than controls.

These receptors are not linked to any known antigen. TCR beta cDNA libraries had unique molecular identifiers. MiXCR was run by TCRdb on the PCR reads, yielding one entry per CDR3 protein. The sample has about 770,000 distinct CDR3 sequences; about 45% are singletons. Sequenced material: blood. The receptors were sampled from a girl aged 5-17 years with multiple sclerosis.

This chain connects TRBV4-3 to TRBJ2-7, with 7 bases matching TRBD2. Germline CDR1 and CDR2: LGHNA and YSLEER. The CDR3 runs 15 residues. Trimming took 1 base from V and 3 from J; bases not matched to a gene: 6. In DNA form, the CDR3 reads TGCGCCAGCAGCCAAGGCCTAGCGGAGGTCTACGAGCAGTACTTC. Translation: CASSQGLAEVYEQYF.

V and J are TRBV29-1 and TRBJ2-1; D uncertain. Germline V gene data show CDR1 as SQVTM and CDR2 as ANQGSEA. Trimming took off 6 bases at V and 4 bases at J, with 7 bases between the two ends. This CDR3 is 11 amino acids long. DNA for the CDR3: TGCAGCGTGCCCATATACAATGAGCAGTTCTTC. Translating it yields CSVPIYNEQFF.

The CDR3 DNA reads as TGCGCCAGCAGCCCCCGGACTAGCGGGAGAGTGGATGAGCAGTTCTTC. Translation: CASSPRTSGRVDEQFF. The chain recombines TRBV5-1 with TRBJ2-1, with TRBD2 matching over 13 bases. J lost 8 bases, V lost 4 bases, and 9 bases had no gene match. From germline, CDR1 is SGHRS and CDR2 YFSETQ. The CDR3 has 16 residues.

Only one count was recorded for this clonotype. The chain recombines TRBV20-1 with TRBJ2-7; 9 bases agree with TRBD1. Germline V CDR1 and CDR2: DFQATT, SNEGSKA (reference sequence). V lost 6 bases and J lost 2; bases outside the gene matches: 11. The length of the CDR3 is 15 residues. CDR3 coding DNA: TGCAGTGCCAGGAACAGGGGGCAAATCACCTACGAGCAGTACTTC. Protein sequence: CSARNRGQITYEQYF.

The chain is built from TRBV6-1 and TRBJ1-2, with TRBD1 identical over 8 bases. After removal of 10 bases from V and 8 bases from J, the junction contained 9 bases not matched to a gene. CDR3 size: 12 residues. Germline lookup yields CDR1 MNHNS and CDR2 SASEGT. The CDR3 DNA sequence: TGTGCCATCAACGGACAGGGTTACGGCTACACCTTC. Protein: CAINGQGYGYTF.

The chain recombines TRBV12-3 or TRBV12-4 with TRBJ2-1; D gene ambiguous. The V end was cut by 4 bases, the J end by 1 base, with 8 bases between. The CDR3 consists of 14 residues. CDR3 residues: CASSSTRSYNEQFF. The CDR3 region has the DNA TGTGCCAGCAGTTCGACCCGATCCTACAATGAGCAGTTCTTC.

The CDR3 DNA follows: TGCGCCAGCAGCCCCAGGACGTATCAAGAGACCCAGTACTTC. This sequence encodes CASSPRTYQETQYF. The genes are TRBV5-1 and TRBJ2-5; D remains ambiguous. This CDR3 region has 14 residues. V was cut by 4 bases and J by 2 bases, with 12 bases left in between. CDR1 and CDR2 (germline): SGHRS, YFSETQ.

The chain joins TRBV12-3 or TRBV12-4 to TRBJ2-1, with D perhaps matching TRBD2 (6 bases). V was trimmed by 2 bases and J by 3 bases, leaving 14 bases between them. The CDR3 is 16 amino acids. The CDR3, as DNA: TGTGCCAGCAGTTTATCCCCGGGACTTGGCTACAATGAGCAGTTCTTC. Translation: CASSLSPGLGYNEQFF.

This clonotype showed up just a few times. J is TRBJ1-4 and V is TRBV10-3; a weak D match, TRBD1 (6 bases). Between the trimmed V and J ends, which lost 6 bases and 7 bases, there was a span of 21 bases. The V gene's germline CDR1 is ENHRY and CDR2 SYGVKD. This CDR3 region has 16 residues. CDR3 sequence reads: CAISDLNREGGEKLFF. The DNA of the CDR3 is TGTGCCATCAGCGATTTGAACAGGGAGGGTGGTGAAAAACTGTTTTTT.

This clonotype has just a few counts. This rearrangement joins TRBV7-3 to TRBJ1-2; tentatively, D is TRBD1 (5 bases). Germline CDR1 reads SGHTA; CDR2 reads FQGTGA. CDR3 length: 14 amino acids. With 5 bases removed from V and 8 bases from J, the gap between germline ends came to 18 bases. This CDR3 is CASSPDGGVIGYTF. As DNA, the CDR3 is TGTGCCAGCAGCCCTGATGGAGGGGTCATAGGCTACACCTTC. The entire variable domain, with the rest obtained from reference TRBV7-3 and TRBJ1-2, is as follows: GAGVSQTPSNKVTEKGKYVELRCDPISGHTALYWYRQSLGQGPEFLIYFQGTGAADDSGLPNDRFFAVRPEGSVSTLKIQRTERGDSAVYLCASSPDGGVIGYTFGSGTRLTVV.

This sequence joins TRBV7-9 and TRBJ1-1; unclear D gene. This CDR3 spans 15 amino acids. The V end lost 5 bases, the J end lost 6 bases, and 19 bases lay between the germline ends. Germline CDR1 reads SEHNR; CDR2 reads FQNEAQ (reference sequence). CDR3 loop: CASSPSAPSEPEAFF. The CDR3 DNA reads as TGTGCCAGCAGCCCATCGGCCCCATCAGAACCTGAAGCTTTCTTT.

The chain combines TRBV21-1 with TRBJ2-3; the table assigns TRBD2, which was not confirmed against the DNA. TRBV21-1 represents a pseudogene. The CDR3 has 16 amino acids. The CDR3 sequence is CASTWYSGFNTDTQYF. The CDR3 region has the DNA TGTGCCAGCACCTGGTATAGCGGGTTTAACACAGATACGCAGTATTTT.

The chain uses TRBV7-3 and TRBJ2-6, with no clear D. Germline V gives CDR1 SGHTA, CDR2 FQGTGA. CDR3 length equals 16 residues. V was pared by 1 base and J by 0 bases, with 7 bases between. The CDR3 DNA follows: TGTGCCAGCAGCTTAATTGGCCCCTCTGGGGCCAACGTCCTGACTTTC. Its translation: CASSLIGPSGANVLTF. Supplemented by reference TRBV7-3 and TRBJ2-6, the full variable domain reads GAGVSQTPSNKVTEKGKYVELRCDPISGHTALYWYRQSLGQGPEFLIYFQGTGAADDSGLPNDRFFAVRPEGSVSTLKIQRTERGDSAVYLCASSLIGPSGANVLTFGAGSRLTVL.

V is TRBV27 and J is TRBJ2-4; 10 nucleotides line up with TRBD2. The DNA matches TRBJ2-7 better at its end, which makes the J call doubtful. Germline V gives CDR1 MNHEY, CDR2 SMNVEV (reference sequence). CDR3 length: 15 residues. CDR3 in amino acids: CASSDLAGVHYEQYF. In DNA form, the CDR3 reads TGTGCCAGCAGTGACCTAGCGGGAGTTCACTACGAGCAGTACTTC.

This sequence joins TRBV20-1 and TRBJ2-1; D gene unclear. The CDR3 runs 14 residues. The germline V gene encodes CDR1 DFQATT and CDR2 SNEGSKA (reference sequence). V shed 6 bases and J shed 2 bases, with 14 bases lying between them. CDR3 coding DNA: TGCAGTGCGGTGGCGGCCGCGGCCTACAATGAGCAGTTCTTC. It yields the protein CSAVAAAAYNEQFF.